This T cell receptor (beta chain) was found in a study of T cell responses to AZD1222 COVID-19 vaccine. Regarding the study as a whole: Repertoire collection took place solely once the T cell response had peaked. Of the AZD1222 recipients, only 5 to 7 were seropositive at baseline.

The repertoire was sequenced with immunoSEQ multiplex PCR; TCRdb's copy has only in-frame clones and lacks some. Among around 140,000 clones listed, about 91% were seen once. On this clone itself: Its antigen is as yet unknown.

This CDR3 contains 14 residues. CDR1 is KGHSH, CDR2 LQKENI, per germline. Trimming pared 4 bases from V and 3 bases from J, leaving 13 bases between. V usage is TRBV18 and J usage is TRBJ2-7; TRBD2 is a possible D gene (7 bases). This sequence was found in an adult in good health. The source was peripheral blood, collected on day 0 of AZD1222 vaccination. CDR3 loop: CASSRGGTNYEQYF. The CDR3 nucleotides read TGTGCCAGCTCACGGGGGGGCACAAACTACGAGCAGTACTTC. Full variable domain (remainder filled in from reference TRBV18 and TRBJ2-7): NAGVMQNPRHLVRRRGQEARLRCSPMKGHSHVYWYRQLPEEGLKFMVYLQKENIIDESGMPKERFSAEFPKEGPSILRIQQVVRGDSAAYFCASSRGGTNYEQYFGPGTRLTVT.